This T cell receptor beta chain was identified in a study of T-cell memory formation after mild COVID-19. For the study at large: Across donors, TCR clusters were largely donor specific. Study outcomes and limitations: The appearance of some responding clones in pre-infection memory suggested that cross-reactive memory joined. Contracting clones localized mainly to CM and EM when CD4+ and mainly to EMRA when CD8+.

A 5'RACE reaction primed in the constant segment made cDNA libraries of TCR alpha and TCR beta, and these carried sample barcodes and UMIs. From the 5' RACE reads, TCRdb called clonotypes with MiXCR, one entry per CDR3 protein. The sample lists about 470,000 distinct CDR3 sequences, approximately 25% seen once, with around 12% in the top ten. This clonotype has a handful of counts. Its antigen remains unknown. The V and J ends lost 2 bases and 6 bases respectively, with 8 bases between them. The germline V gene has CDR1 LGHDT and CDR2 YNNKEL (reference sequence). CDR3 length equals 12 residues. This chain links TRBV3-1 with TRBJ2-7; D is ambiguous. The source material was PBMCs or a T cell subset sorted from them (not recorded which). The source is an adult woman who had mild COVID-19 (a few samples of this study predate the infection). Cell type and time point are not known. For the CDR3, the DNA is TGTGCCAGCAGCCAACCCAGCAGCGAGCAGTACTTC. Protein sequence: CASSQPSSEQYF.